This T cell receptor (beta chain) was obtained from a study of T cells in Graves' hyperthyroidism and ophthalmopathy. Germline V CDR1 and CDR2: MNHEY, SVGAGI. This CDR3 is 15 amino acids long. V shed 2 bases and J shed 7 bases, with 14 bases lying between them. To note about this clonotype: Its cognate antigen is unknown.

Out of roughly 10 ml of fresh peripheral blood came the PBMCs. Overall study results and limits: From stable hyperthyroidism, ophthalmopathy was set apart by a 13 V-J model. Most clonotypes expanded in the thyroid (above 0.001) were also present in blood.

From RNA transcripts, TCR beta CDR3 regions were amplified. A first-round RT-PCR of the TCR CDR3 used the HTBI primer set. TCRdb re-derived calls from the multiplex PCR reads in MiXCR, one entry per CDR3 protein. Among around 690,000 distinct CDR3 sequences, less than 25% were seen once, and the ten largest hold 34%. The gene calls are TRBV6-5 and TRBJ1-4; D not certain. The sample comprised blood. The sequence was obtained from a young man with Graves' ophthalmopathy. The CDR3 reads CASSYPLDGLEKLFF. The CDR3 DNA is TGTGCCAGCAGTTACCCACTGGACGGACTTGAAAAACTGTTTTTT.